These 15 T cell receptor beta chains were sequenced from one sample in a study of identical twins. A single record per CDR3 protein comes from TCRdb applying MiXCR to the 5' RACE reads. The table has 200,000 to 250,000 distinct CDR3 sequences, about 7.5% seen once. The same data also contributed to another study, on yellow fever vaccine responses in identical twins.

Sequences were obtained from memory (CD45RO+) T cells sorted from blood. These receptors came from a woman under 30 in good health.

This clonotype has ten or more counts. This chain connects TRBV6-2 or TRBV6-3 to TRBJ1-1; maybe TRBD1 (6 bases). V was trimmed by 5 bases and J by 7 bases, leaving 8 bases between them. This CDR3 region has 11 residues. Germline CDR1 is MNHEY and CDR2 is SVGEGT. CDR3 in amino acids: CASSLTGEAFF. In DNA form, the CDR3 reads TGTGCCAGCAGTCTGACAGGTGAAGCTTTCTTT.

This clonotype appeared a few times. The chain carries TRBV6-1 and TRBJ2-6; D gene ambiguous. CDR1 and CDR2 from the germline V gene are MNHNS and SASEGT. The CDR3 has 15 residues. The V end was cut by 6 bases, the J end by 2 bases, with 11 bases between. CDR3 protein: CASSRDRPGANVLTF. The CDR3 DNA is TGTGCCAGCAGCCGAGACCGTCCTGGGGCCAACGTCCTGACTTTC.

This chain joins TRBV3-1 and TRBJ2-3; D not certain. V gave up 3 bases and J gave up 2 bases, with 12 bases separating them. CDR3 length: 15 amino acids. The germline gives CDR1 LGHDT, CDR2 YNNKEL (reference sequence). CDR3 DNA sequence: TGTGCCAGCAGCCATTGGGCAGGACCCACAGATACGCAGTATTTT. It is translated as CASSHWAGPTDTQYF.

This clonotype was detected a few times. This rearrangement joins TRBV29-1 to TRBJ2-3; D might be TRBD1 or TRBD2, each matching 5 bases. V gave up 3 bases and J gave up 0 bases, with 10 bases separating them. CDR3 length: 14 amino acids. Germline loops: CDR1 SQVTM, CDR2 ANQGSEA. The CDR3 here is CSVEGTPSTDTQYF. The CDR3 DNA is TGCAGCGTTGAGGGGACCCCAAGCACAGATACGCAGTATTTT.

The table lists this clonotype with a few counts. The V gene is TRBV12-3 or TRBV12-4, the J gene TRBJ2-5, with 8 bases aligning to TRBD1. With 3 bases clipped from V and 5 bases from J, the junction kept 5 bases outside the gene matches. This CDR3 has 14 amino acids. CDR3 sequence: CASSFRTGSETQYF. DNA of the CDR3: TGTGCCAGCAGTTTTAGGACAGGGAGTGAGACCCAGTACTTC.

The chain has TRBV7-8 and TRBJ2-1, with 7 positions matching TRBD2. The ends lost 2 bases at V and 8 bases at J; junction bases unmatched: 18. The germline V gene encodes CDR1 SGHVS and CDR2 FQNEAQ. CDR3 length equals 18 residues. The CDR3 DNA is TGTGCCAGCAGCTTAAAATTGGGAGCGGGAATTAGGGTAGATGAGCAGTTCTTC. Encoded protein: CASSLKLGAGIRVDEQFF.

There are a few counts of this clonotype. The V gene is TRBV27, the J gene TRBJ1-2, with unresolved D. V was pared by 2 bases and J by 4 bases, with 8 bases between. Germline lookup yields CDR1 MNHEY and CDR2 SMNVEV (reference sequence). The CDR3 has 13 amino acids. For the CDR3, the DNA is TGTGCCAGCAGTTTAATTGGAACCTATGGCTACACCTTC. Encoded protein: CASSLIGTYGYTF.

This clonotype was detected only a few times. DNA for the CDR3: TGTGCCAGCAGTTCCCCGGACAGGGGACGGGAAAAACTGTTTTTT. It codes for CASSSPDRGREKLFF. V usage is TRBV28 and J usage is TRBJ1-4; 9 bases match TRBD1. Looked up from germline, CDR1 is MDHEN and CDR2 is SYDVKM. V shed 4 bases and J 8 bases; nucleotides not matched to a gene: 8. This CDR3 has 15 amino acids. Drawing the rest from reference TRBV28 and TRBJ1-4, the complete variable domain is DVKVTQSSRYLVKRTGEKVFLECVQDMDHENMFWYRQDPGLGLRLIYFSYDVKMKEKGDIPEGYSVSREKKERFSLILESASTNQTSMYLCASSSPDRGREKLFFGSGTQLSVL.

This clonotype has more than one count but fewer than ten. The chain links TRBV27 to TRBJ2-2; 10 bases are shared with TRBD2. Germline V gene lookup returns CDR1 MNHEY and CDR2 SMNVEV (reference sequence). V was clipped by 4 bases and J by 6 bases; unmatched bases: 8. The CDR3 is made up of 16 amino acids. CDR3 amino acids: CASSSSSLAGSGELFF. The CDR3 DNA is TGTGCCAGCAGTTCTTCCTCACTAGCGGGATCCGGGGAGCTGTTTTTT.

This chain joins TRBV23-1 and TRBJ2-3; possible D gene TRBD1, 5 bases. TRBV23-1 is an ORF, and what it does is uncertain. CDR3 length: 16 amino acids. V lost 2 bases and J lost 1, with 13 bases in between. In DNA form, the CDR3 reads TGCGCCAGCAGTCAAATGGGGCGCTTTCGCACAGATACGCAGTATTTT. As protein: CASSQMGRFRTDTQYF.

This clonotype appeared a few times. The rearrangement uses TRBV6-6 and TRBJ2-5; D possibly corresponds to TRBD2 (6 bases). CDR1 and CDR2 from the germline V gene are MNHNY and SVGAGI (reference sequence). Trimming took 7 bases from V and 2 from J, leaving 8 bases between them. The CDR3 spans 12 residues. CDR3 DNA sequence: TGTGCCAGCACCCGGGGGCAAGAGACCCAGTACTTC. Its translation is CASTRGQETQYF.

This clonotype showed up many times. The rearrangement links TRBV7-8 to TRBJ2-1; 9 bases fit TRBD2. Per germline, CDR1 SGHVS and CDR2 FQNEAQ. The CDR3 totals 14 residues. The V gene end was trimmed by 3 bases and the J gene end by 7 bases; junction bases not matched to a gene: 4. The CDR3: CASSFSGSGNEQFF. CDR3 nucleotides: TGTGCCAGCAGCTTTAGCGGGAGCGGAAATGAGCAGTTCTTC.

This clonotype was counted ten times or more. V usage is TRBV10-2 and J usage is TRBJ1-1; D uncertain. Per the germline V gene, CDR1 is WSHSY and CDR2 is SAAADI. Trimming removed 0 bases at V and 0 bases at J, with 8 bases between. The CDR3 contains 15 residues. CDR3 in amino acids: CASSESNRLNTEAFF. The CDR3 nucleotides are TGCGCCAGCAGTGAGTCGAACCGCTTGAACACTGAAGCTTTCTTT.

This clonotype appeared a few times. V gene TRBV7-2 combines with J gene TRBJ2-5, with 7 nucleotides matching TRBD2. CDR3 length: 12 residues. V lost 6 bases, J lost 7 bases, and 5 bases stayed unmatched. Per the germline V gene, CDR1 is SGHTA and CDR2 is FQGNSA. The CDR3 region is CASRGTGGTQYF. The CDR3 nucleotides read TGTGCCAGCAGGGGGACGGGAGGGACCCAGTACTTC.

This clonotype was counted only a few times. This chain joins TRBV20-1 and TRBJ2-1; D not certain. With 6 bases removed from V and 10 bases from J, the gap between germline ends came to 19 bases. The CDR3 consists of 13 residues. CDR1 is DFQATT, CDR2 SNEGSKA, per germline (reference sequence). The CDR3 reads CSANRPAGREQFF. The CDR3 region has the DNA TGCAGTGCAAATAGGCCGGCTGGAAGGGAGCAGTTCTTC.